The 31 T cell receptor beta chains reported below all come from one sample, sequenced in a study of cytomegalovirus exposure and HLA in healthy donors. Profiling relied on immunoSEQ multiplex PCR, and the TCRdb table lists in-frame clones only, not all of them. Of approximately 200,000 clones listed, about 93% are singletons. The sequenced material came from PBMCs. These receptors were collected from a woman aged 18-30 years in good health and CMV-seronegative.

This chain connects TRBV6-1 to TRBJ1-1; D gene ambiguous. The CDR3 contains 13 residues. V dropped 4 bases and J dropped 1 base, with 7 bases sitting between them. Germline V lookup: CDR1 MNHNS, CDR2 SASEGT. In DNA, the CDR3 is TGTGCCAGCAGTGTATACAGGAACACTGAAGCTTTCTTT. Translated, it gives CASSVYRNTEAFF.

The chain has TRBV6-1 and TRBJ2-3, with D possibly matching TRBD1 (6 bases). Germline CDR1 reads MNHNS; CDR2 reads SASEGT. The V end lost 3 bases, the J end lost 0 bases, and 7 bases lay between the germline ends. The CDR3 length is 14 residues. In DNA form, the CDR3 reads TGTGCCAGCAGTGACCAGGGGAGCACAGATACGCAGTATTTT. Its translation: CASSDQGSTDTQYF.

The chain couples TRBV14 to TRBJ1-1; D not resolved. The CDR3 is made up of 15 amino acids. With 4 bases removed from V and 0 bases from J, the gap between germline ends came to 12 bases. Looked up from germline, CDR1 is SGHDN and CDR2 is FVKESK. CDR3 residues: CASSLAAGMNTEAFF. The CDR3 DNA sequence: TGTGCCAGCAGCCTTGCGGCGGGGATGAACACTGAAGCTTTCTTT. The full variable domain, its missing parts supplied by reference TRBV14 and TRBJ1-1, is EAGVTQFPSHSVIEKGQTVTLRCDPISGHDNLYWYRRVMGKEIKFLLHFVKESKQDESGMPNNRFLAERTGGTYSTLKVQPAELEDSGVYFCASSLAAGMNTEAFFGQGTRLTVV.

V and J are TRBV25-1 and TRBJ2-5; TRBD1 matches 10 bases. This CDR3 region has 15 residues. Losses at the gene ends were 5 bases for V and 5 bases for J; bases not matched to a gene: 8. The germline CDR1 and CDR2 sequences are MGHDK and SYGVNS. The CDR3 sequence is CASSPRQGARETQYF. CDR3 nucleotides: TGTGCCAGCAGTCCCCGACAGGGGGCTAGGGAGACCCAGTACTTC.

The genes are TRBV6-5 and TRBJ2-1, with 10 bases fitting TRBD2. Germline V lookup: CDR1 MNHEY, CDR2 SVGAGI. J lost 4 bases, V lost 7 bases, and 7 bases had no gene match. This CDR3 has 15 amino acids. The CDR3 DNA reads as TGTGCCAGCACCCTTCGACTAGCGGGTTACAATGAGCAGTTCTTC. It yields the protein CASTLRLAGYNEQFF.

The CDR3: CASSASDRRRNTEAFF. The DNA of the CDR3 is TGTGCCAGCAGTGCCTCGGACAGGCGGAGGAACACTGAAGCTTTCTTT. This chain uses TRBV27 with TRBJ1-1; the match to TRBD1 covers 7 bases. CDR1 MNHEY and CDR2 SMNVEV come from the germline V gene (reference sequence). The V gene end was trimmed by 5 bases and the J gene end by 1 base; junction bases not matched to a gene: 10. The CDR3 extends over 16 amino acids.

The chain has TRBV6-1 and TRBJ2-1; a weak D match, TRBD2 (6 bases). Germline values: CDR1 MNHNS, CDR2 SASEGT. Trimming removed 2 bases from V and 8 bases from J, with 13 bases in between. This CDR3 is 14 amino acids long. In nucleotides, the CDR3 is TGTGCCAGCAGTGAAAGCTGGGGGGAGTATGAGCAGTTCTTC. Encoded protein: CASSESWGEYEQFF.

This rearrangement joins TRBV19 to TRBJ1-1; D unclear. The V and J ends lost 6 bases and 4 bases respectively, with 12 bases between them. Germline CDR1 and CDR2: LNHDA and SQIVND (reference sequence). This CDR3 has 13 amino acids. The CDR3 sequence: CASSRSEVTEAFF. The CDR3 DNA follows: TGTGCCAGTAGCCGATCCGAGGTCACTGAAGCTTTCTTT.

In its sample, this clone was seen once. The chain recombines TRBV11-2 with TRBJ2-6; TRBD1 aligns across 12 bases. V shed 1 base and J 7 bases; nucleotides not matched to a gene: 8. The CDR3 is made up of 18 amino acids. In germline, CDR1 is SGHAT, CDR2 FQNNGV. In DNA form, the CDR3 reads TGTGCCAGCAGCTTAGTGGGGACAGGGGGCTCTAGCGCCAACGTCCTGACTTTC. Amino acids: CASSLVGTGGSSANVLTF.

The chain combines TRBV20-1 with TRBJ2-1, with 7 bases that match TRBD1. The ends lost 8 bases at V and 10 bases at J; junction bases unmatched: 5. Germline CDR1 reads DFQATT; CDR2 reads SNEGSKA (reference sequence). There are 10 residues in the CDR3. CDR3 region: CSPETGEQFF. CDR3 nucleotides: TGCAGTCCGGAGACAGGGGAGCAGTTCTTC.

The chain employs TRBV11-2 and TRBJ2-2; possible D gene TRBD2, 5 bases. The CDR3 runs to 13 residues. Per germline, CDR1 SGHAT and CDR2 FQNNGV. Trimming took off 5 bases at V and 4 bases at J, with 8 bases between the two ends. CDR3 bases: TGTGCCAGCAGCACCCGGGGCACCGGGGAGCTGTTTTTT. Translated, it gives CASSTRGTGELFF.

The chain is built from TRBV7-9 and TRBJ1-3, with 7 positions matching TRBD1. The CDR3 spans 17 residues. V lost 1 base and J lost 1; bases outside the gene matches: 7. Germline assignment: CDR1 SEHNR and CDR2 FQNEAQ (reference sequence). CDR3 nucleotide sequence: TGTGCCAGCAGCTTAGATTTGGGGACAGCATCTGGAAACACCATATATTTT. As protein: CASSLDLGTASGNTIYF.

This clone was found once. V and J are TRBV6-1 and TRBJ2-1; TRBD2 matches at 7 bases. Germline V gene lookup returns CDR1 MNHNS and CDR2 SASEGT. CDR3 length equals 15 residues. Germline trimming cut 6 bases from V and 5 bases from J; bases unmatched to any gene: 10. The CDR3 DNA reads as TGTGCCAGCAGCCTACGGGAGGCCGCAAACAATGAGCAGTTCTTC. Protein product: CASSLREAANNEQFF.

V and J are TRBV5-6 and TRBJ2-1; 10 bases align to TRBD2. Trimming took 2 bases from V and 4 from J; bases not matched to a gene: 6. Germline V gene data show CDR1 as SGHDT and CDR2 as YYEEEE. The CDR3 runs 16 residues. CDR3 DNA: TGTGCCAGCAGCTTACGAGCGGGAGGGGAGTACAATGAGCAGTTCTTC. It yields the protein CASSLRAGGEYNEQFF.

DNA of the CDR3: TGTGCCAGTAGTGTCAGTTCTAACTATGGCTACACCTTC. Its translation is CASSVSSNYGYTF. This chain joins TRBV19 and TRBJ1-2; D gene unclear. The CDR3 has 13 residues. Per germline, CDR1 LNHDA and CDR2 SQIVND (reference sequence). Trimming removed 5 bases from V and 0 bases from J, with 7 bases in between.

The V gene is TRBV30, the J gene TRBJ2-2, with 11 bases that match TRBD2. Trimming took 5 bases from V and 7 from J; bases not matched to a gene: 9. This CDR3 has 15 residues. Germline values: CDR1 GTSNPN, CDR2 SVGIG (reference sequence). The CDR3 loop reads CAWVHSGRANGELFF. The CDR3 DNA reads TGTGCCTGGGTCCATAGCGGGAGGGCCAACGGGGAGCTGTTTTTT.

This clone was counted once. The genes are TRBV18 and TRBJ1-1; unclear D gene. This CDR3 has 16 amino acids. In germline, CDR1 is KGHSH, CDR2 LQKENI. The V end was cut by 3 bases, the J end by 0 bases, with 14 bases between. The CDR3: CASSPAAVTMNTEAFF. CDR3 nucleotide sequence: TGTGCCAGCTCACCGGCGGCCGTCACCATGAACACTGAAGCTTTCTTT. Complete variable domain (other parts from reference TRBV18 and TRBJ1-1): NAGVMQNPRHLVRRRGQEARLRCSPMKGHSHVYWYRQLPEEGLKFMVYLQKENIIDESGMPKERFSAEFPKEGPSILRIQQVVRGDSAAYFCASSPAAVTMNTEAFFGQGTRLTVV.

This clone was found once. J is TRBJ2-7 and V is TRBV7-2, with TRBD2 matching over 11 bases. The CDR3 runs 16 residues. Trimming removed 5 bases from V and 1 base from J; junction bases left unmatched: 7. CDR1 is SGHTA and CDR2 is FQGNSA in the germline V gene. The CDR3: CASSPQGLAVSYEQYF. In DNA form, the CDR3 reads TGTGCCAGCAGCCCACAGGGACTAGCGGTATCCTACGAGCAGTACTTC.

The CDR3 region has the DNA TGTGCCGGCGGAGGGACAGGGGTCTACAATGAGCAGTTCTTC. Its translation is CAGGGTGVYNEQFF. This chain uses TRBV7-9 with TRBJ2-1; 10 bases fit TRBD1. Germline assignment: CDR1 SEHNR and CDR2 FQNEAQ (reference sequence). J was trimmed by 3 bases and V by 11 bases; bases with no gene match: 7. The CDR3 runs 14 residues.

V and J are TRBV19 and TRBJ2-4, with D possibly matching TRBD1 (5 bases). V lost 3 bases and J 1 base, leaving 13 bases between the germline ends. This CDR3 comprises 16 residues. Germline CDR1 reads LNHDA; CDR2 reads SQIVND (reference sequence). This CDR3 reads CASSIGARAAKNIQYF. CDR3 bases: TGTGCCAGTAGTATTGGGGCCAGAGCTGCCAAAAACATTCAGTACTTC.

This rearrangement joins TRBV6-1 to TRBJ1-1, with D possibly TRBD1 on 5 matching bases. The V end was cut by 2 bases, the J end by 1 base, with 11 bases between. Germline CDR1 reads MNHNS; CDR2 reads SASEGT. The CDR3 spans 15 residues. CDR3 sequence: CASSESDTKNTEAFF. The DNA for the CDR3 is TGTGCCAGCAGTGAATCGGACACGAAGAACACTGAAGCTTTCTTT.

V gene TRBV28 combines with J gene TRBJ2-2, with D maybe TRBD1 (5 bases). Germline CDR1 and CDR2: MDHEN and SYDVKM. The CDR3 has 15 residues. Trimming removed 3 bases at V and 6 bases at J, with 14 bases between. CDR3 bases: TGTGCCAGCAGTTTTAAGGCAGGGTGGGCCGGGGAGCTGTTTTTT. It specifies CASSFKAGWAGELFF.

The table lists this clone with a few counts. The CDR3 region is CASSPADFRGYTF. CDR3 coding DNA: TGTGCCAGCTCACCAGCGGACTTCAGGGGCTACACCTTC. V gene TRBV18 combines with J gene TRBJ1-2; D remains ambiguous. V lost 2 bases to trimming and J lost 8 bases, with 12 bases between them. Germline lookup yields CDR1 KGHSH and CDR2 LQKENI. The CDR3 is 13 amino acids.

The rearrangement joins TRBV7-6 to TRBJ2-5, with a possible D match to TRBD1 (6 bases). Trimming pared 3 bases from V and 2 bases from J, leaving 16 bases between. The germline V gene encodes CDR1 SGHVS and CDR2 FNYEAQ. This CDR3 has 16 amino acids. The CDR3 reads CASSLATGDRQETQYF. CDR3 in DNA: TGTGCCAGCAGCTTGGCTACCGGCGACAGGCAAGAGACCCAGTACTTC.

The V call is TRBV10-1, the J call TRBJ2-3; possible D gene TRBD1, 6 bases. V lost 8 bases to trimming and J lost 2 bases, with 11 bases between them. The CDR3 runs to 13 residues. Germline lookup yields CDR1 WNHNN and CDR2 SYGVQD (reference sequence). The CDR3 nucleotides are TGCGCCAGCGGCGGACAGTTCACAGATACGCAGTATTTT. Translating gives CASGGQFTDTQYF.

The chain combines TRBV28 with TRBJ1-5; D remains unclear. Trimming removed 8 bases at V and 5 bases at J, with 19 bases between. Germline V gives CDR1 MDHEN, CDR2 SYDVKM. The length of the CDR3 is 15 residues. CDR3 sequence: CASRKPGDTHQPQHF. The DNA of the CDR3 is TGTGCCAGCCGAAAGCCGGGAGATACCCATCAGCCCCAGCATTTT.

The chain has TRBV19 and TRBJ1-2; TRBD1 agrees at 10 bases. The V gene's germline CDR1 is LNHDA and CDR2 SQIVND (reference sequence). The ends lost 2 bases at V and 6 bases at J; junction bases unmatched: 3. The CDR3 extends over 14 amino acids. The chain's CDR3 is CASSIRGTGDGYTF. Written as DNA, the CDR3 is TGTGCCAGTAGTATAAGGGGGACAGGGGATGGCTACACCTTC.

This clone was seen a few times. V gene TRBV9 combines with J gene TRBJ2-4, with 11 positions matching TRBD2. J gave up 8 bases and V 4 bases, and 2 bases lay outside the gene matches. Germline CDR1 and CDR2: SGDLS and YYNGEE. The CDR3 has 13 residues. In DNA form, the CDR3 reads TGTGCCAGCAGCCGTAGCGGGAGGGACATTCAGTACTTC. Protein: CASSRSGRDIQYF.

The CDR3 region has the DNA TGTGCCAGCAGTCTGACAGGGGCCTTCACCGGGGAGCTGTTTTTT. Encoded protein: CASSLTGAFTGELFF. This chain connects TRBV6-1 to TRBJ2-2; the match to TRBD1 covers 8 bases. V shed 5 bases and J 4 bases; nucleotides not matched to a gene: 6. CDR1 and CDR2 (germline): MNHNS, SASEGT. CDR3 size: 15 residues.

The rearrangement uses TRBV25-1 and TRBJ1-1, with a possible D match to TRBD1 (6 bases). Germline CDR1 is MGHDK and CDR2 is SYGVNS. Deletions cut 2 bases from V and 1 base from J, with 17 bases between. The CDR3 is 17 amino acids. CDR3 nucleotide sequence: TGTGCCAGCAGTGAACCAGGGGCCGTCAAGACGAACACTGAAGCTTTCTTT. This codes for CASSEPGAVKTNTEAFF.

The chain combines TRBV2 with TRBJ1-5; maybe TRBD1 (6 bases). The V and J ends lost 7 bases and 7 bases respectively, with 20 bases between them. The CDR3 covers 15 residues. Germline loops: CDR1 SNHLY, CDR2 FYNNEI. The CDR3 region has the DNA TGTGCCAGCATGGGCAGGGGAGGGGCCGGGCAGCCCCAGCATTTT. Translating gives CASMGRGGAGQPQHF.